The T cell receptor beta chain under discussion was sequenced for a study of T cells in Graves' hyperthyroidism and ophthalmopathy. Background on the study: The blood sample was taken at first diagnosis, before treatment began. General study findings and limits: Separating ophthalmopathy from stable hyperthyroidism was achieved by a 13 V-J model. Model-based prediction identified ophthalmopathy a median 6.5 months prior to its onset.

V was clipped by 5 bases and J by 0 bases, with 7 bases between them. Per the germline V gene, CDR1 is MNHNS and CDR2 is SASEGT. The CDR3 has 13 amino acids. Amplified regions were TCR beta CDR3 sequences from RNA transcripts. HTBI primers were used for first-round RT-PCR of the TCR CDR3. TCRdb reprocessed the multiplex PCR reads with MiXCR, giving one entry per CDR3 protein. The top ten clones hold 14% of a sample with around 520,000 distinct CDR3 sequences, 12% to 15% of them seen once. The sample holds many counts of this clonotype. Its antigen remains unknown. The chain recombines TRBV6-1 with TRBJ1-1; D is unresolved. The clonotype comes from a woman aged 40-49 years with Graves' hyperthyroidism. Sequenced material: blood. CDR3 sequence: CASSRLLNTEAFF. In DNA form, the CDR3 reads TGTGCCAGCAGTCGCCTATTGAACACTGAAGCTTTCTTT.